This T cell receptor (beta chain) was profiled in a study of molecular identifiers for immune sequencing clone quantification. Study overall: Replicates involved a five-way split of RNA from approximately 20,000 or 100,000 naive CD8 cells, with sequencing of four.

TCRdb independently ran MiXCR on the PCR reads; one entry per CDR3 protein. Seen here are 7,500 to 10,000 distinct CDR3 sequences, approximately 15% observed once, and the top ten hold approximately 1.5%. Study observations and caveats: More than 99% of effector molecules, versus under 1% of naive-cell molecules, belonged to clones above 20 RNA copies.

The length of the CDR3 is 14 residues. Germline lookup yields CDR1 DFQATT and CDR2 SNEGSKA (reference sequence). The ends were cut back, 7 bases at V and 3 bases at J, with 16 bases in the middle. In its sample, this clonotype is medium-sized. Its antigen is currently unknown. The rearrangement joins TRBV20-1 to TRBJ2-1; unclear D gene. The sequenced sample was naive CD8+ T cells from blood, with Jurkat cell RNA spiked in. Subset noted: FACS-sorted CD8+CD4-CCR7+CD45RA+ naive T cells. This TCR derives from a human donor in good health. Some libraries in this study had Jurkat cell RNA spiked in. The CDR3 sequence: CSVLGPVDYNEQFF. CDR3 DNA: TGCAGTGTTCTTGGTCCCGTGGACTACAATGAGCAGTTCTTC.